This paragraph covers one TCR beta chain sequence. No cognate antigen has been identified for it. Within one base of it there is no much larger clone, and no base qualities were kept. Its CDR3 holds 21 amino acids, cysteine through phenylalanine. The DNA shown is the 63-base CDR3, in frame from base 1. The junction shows trimming of 2 bases on V and 3 bases on J, plus 29 bases between the germline ends. CDR1 SGHDN and CDR2 FVKESK are derived from the germline V gene. Ficoll-Paque density gradient centrifugation was used to isolate PBMCs. These data belong to a study of T-cell memory formation after mild COVID-19 (dated by TCRdb to about 2021). Context from the whole study: TCR sequence clusters from the two donors were largely donor specific. T-cell clones expanding and contracting after mild COVID-19 in a couple of donors were tracked by longitudinal TCRalpha and TCRbeta repertoire sequencing. Two young, previously healthy adult volunteers made up the cohort, one male and one female. What the research found in general, with its limitations: The study included only a couple of mild cases, and larger cohorts that include severe cases with pre-infection samples were judged to be necessary. Contracting CD4+ clones appeared mostly in the CM and EM memory subsets, whereas CD8+ clones were enriched in EMRA. Some responding clones were detected in pre-infection memory, which suggested that pre-existing cross-reactive memory T cells had joined the SARS-CoV-2 response. Clones that contracted from day 15 to 85 showed balanced CD4/CD8 phenotypes, whereas a second wave of clones that expanded from day 15 to 37 leaned towards CD4+. The second-wave clones that peaked on day 37 were not confirmed to be SARS-CoV-2 specific.

These reads were obtained on an Illumina NovaSeq 6000. TCRalpha and TCRbeta cDNA libraries were constructed by 5'RACE with constant-segment primers, with sample barcodes and unique molecular identifiers being introduced. Trizol reagent was used to extract RNA from every sample. Library amplification was performed in two PCR steps, and a second sample barcode and Illumina TruSeq adapters were introduced in the second step. The libraries were sequenced on an Illumina NovaSeq using 2 x 150 bp paired-end reads. The authors processed their data as follows. With migec v1.2.7, reads were demultiplexed and then collapsed into UMI-guided consensus sequences. With mixcr v2.1.11, UMI consensuses were aligned to TRA and TRB V and J templates and assembled into clonotypes. A clonotype was counted as expanded or contracted only when both edgeR and NoisET called the clonotype significant, with the noise models trained on biological replicates. For edgeR calls, the cutoffs were a false discovery rate-adjusted p below 0.01 and a log2 fold-change threshold of 1. PCA with hierarchical clustering of max-normalized trajectories of the 1000 most abundant clonotypes was used as exploratory dynamics analysis. Separately sequenced CD4+ and CD8+ repertoires were used to assign the CD4 or CD8 phenotype of responding clones. The raw public reads went through TCRdb reprocessing: fastp at Q25, MiXCR clone calling, in-frame beta chains kept. Identical CDR3 protein sequences are pooled into one entry, listed with their most common genes and DNA. In this record, the V and J calls reflect TCRdb's handling and not the investigators' own analysis. Counted in this sample were 340,000 or so distinct CDR3 sequences; 10% to 15% of them appeared once. The ten largest clones represent over 20% of the sample.

The chain joins TRBV14 to TRBJ1-5; the D segment cannot be called with confidence. The receptor was isolated from a man aged 18 to 35 who had mild COVID-19 (a few samples of this study predate the infection). The sample titles of this study are shuffled in the database, so cell type and time point are left out; the donor was told from shared clones. Sequenced input: PBMCs or a T cell subset sorted from them (not recorded which). CDR3 protein: CASSQSTDTATSATYNQPQHF. The DNA reads as follows: TGTGCCAGCAGCCAATCAACAGATACGGCTACCTCTGCTACTTACAATCAGCCCCAGCATTTT. The CDR3 plus the reference TRBV14 and TRBJ1-5 genes for the other parts give the full variable domain: EAGVTQFPSHSVIEKGQTVTLRCDPISGHDNLYWYRRVMGKEIKFLLHFVKESKQDESGMPNNRFLAERTGGTYSTLKVQPAELEDSGVYFCASSQSTDTATSATYNQPQHFGDGTRLSIL.